This T cell receptor beta chain was sequenced for a study of cytomegalovirus exposure and HLA in healthy donors. Study summary: Findings of an earlier analysis included roughly 120 million unique TCR beta sequences from roughly 190 million T cells. Study-wide results and limits: A later analysis associated roughly 15,000 TCR beta sequences with HLA alleles at a 0.05 false discovery rate. In a later analysis, common viral pathogens appeared linked to several of the most significant clusters.

A multiplex PCR was run with 60 Vbeta primers and 13 Jbeta primers. This table comes from immunoSEQ multiplex PCR, and its TCRdb copy is limited to in-frame clones, with some not included. The table shows around 90,000 clones, with 70% to 85% occurring only once. About this clone itself: Its antigen remains unidentified.

In germline, CDR1 is MNHEY, CDR2 SMNVEV (reference sequence). V shed 6 bases and J shed 7 bases, with 25 bases lying between them. CDR3 length: 18 residues. Sequencing was performed on PBMCs. V and J are TRBV27 and TRBJ1-6; D may be TRBD1 (6 bases). This sequence originates from a man aged 30 to 45 in good health and CMV-seronegative. The CDR3: CASRHLTTGIPRNSPLHF. The CDR3 DNA is TGTGCCAGCAGACACCTTACTACAGGGATCCCGAGGAATTCACCCCTCCACTTT.